Below, 20 T cell receptor beta chains from the same sample are listed, as sequenced in a study of blood T cell repertoires in COVID-19. Sequencing used immunoSEQ multiplex PCR; TCRdb keeps in-frame clones, though not all of them. The table lists over 100,000 clones, roughly 89% of them singletons. Material: peripheral blood. Receptor source: a man in his sixties with COVID-19, enrolled during active disease.

The chain uses TRBV29-1 and TRBJ2-7, with 7 bases that match TRBD2. The CDR3 has 13 residues. Unmatched junction bases numbered 8, after V lost 5 bases and J lost 4 bases. Germline CDR1 reads SQVTM; CDR2 reads ANQGSEA. The CDR3 bases are TGCAGCGTTCGATTGGGGGGGAAGTACGAGCAGTACTTC. Its translation is CSVRLGGKYEQYF.

This chain connects TRBV7-2 to TRBJ1-1; 7 bases match TRBD1. Per the germline V gene, CDR1 is SGHTA and CDR2 is FQGNSA. The CDR3 runs 12 residues. The J segment lost 8 bases and the V segment lost 4 bases, leaving 4 bases of the junction unmatched. The CDR3 is CASSSRDSEAFF. The CDR3 DNA is TGTGCCAGCAGCTCCCGGGACAGCGAAGCTTTCTTT.

The chain's CDR3 is CASSVVSGGYTGELFF. The CDR3 nucleotides read TGTGCCAGCAGCGTAGTTAGCGGGGGTTACACCGGGGAGCTGTTTTTT. The V call is TRBV9, the J call TRBJ2-2; 9 bases are shared with TRBD2. V was pared by 0 bases and J by 3 bases, with 3 bases of the junction left unmatched. Germline V CDR1 and CDR2: SGDLS, YYNGEE. This CDR3 comprises 16 residues.

V and J are TRBV5-1 and TRBJ2-3; the D is unclear. Trimming removed 1 base at V and 3 bases at J, with 6 bases between. Germline V gene lookup returns CDR1 SGHRS and CDR2 YFSETQ. The CDR3 covers 13 residues. CDR3 sequence reads: CASSLIGTDTQYF. In nucleotides, the CDR3 is TGCGCCAGCAGCTTGATCGGTACAGATACGCAGTATTTT.

V and J are TRBV6-6 and TRBJ1-3, with a weak D call TRBD1 (5 bases). This CDR3 is 13 amino acids long. CDR1 and CDR2 from the germline V gene are MNHNY and SVGAGI (reference sequence). The V end lost 2 bases, the J end lost 3 bases, and 5 bases lay between the germline ends. CDR3 loop: CASSYDSGNTIYF. CDR3 DNA: TGTGCCAGCAGTTACGACAGTGGAAACACCATATATTTT.

The rearrangement joins TRBV7-2 to TRBJ2-7; 10 bases are a match to TRBD1. The trim removed 5 bases at V and 2 bases at J, leaving 9 bases unmatched. The V gene's germline CDR1 is SGHTA and CDR2 FQGNSA. This CDR3 is built from 16 residues. The CDR3 sequence: CASSTRQGAGPYEQYF. The CDR3 DNA follows: TGTGCCAGCAGCACCCGACAGGGGGCGGGTCCCTACGAGCAGTACTTC.

The chain links TRBV28 to TRBJ2-7, with 12 nucleotides matching TRBD1. The CDR3 contains 15 residues. The ends lost 7 bases at V and 6 bases at J; junction bases unmatched: 10. From germline, CDR1 is MDHEN and CDR2 SYDVKM. CDR3 DNA: TGTGCCAGCACCTTAGGGGGACAGGGGGCAGGCGAGCAGTACTTC. Amino acid sequence: CASTLGGQGAGEQYF.

V usage is TRBV11-2 and J usage is TRBJ1-1; 11 nucleotides agree with TRBD1. The CDR3 has 13 residues. Losses at the gene ends were 5 bases for V and 6 bases for J; bases not matched to a gene: 2. Germline assignment: CDR1 SGHAT and CDR2 FQNNGV. The CDR3 protein is CASSRDRGAEAFF. The DNA of the CDR3 is TGTGCCAGCAGCCGGGACAGGGGGGCTGAAGCTTTCTTT.

The chain has TRBV7-7 and TRBJ2-1; 7 nucleotides match TRBD1. This CDR3 comprises 14 residues. The V segment lost 5 bases and the J segment 8 bases; nucleotides outside the gene matches: 9. Germline V CDR1 and CDR2: SSHAT, FNYEAQ (reference sequence). The CDR3 here is CASSRSRQGDEQFF. For the CDR3, the DNA is TGTGCCAGCAGCCGAAGTCGACAGGGAGATGAGCAGTTCTTC.

This sequence joins TRBV25-1 and TRBJ1-1, with 7 bases lining up with TRBD1. CDR3 length: 14 amino acids. V lost 3 bases, J lost 5 bases, and 6 bases stayed unmatched. From germline, CDR1 is MGHDK and CDR2 SYGVNS. The CDR3 loop reads CASSDGTERTEAFF. DNA for the CDR3: TGTGCCAGCAGTGATGGGACAGAGCGGACTGAAGCTTTCTTT.

The table lists this clone with a few counts. This chain connects TRBV4-1 to TRBJ1-1; TRBD1 matches 7 bases. This CDR3 contains 15 residues. Losses at the gene ends were 2 bases for V and 7 bases for J; bases not matched to a gene: 10. Germline V gene lookup returns CDR1 MGHRA and CDR2 YSYEKL. The CDR3 DNA sequence: TGCGCCAGCAGCCAAAACCCGACAGGGCTAGGTGAAGCTTTCTTT. As protein: CASSQNPTGLGEAFF.

The chain is built from TRBV18 and TRBJ2-2, with D possibly being TRBD2 (6 bases). V dropped 6 bases and J dropped 7 bases, with 21 bases sitting between them. CDR3 length equals 16 residues. Germline CDR1 is KGHSH and CDR2 is LQKENI. The CDR3, as DNA: TGTGCCAGCTCGCTTTGGGACTCCGCCGGGATCGGGGAGCTGTTTTTT. Protein: CASSLWDSAGIGELFF.

The V and J genes are TRBV6-5 and TRBJ1-1; the match to TRBD1 covers 11 bases. Germline V gene sequence: CDR1 MNHEY, CDR2 SVGAGI. V shed 7 bases, J shed 1 base, and the junction held 2 bases outside the gene matches. The CDR3 has 14 amino acids. In DNA form, the CDR3 reads TGTGCCAGCAAGGACAGGGGGCGGAACACTGAAGCTTTCTTT. The encoded protein is CASKDRGRNTEAFF.

J is TRBJ1-1 and V is TRBV7-3; no firm D call. CDR3 size: 13 residues. Per the germline V gene, CDR1 is SGHTA and CDR2 is FQGTGA. V gave up 5 bases and J gave up 4 bases, with 11 bases separating them. The DNA of the CDR3 is TGTGCCAGCAGCCCCTATGTTTTCACTGAAGCTTTCTTT. Its translation is CASSPYVFTEAFF.

V gene TRBV2 combines with J gene TRBJ1-3; D gene unclear. CDR3 length: 15 residues. Trimming removed 4 bases from V and 2 bases from J, with 12 bases in between. The germline V gene encodes CDR1 SNHLY and CDR2 FYNNEI. The CDR3: CASSVEGSAGNTIYF. CDR3 sequence (DNA): TGTGCCAGCAGTGTCGAGGGAAGCGCTGGAAACACCATATATTTT. Complete variable domain (other parts from reference TRBV2 and TRBJ1-3): EPEVTQTPSHQVTQMGQEVILRCVPISNHLYFYWYRQILGQKVEFLVSFYNNEISEKSEIFDDQFSVERPDGSNFTLKIRSTKLEDSAMYFCASSVEGSAGNTIYFGEGSWLTVV.

The chain recombines TRBV5-4 with TRBJ2-1, with 7 nucleotides matching TRBD1. Germline assignment: CDR1 SGHNT and CDR2 YYREEE (reference sequence). With 3 bases clipped from V and 3 bases from J, the junction kept 0 bases outside the gene matches. This CDR3 has 13 amino acids. The CDR3 spells CASSWDSYNEQFF. The DNA of the CDR3 is TGTGCCAGCAGCTGGGACAGCTACAATGAGCAGTTCTTC. Full variable domain (rest looked up from reference TRBV5-4 and TRBJ2-1): ETGVTQSPTHLIKTRGQQVTLRCSSQSGHNTVSWYQQALGQGPQFIFQYYREEENGRGNFPPRFSGLQFPNYSSELNVNALELDDSALYLCASSWDSYNEQFFGPGTRLTVL.

The chain has TRBV7-9 and TRBJ1-2; D not resolved. The CDR3 contains 13 residues. From germline, CDR1 is SEHNR and CDR2 FQNEAQ (reference sequence). Between the trimmed V and J ends, which lost 7 bases and 1 base, there was a span of 10 bases. The CDR3 DNA reads TGTGCCAGCACCGACATGCTTAACTATGGCTACACCTTC. Translating gives CASTDMLNYGYTF.

This clone was detected only a few times. V and J are TRBV7-3 and TRBJ2-7; TRBD2 is a possible D gene (5 bases). CDR1 SGHTA and CDR2 FQGTGA come from the germline V gene. The CDR3 extends over 12 amino acids. V was shortened by 6 bases and J by 4 bases, with 10 bases between the two germline ends. CDR3 region: CASRSRTYEQYF. The CDR3 DNA follows: TGTGCCAGCAGGTCCAGGACTTACGAGCAGTACTTC.

The CDR3 loop reads CASSLATGMGTEAFF. CDR3 DNA sequence: TGCGCCAGCAGCTTGGCAACAGGAATGGGGACTGAAGCTTTCTTT. This chain joins TRBV5-1 and TRBJ1-1, with D perhaps matching TRBD1 (5 bases). Per the germline V gene, CDR1 is SGHRS and CDR2 is YFSETQ. The V gene lost 0 bases and the J gene lost 5 bases, with 14 bases spanning the gap. The CDR3 is made up of 15 amino acids.

J is TRBJ1-1 and V is TRBV9; D uncertain. Trimming removed 3 bases at V and 4 bases at J, with 16 bases between. The CDR3 covers 15 residues. The germline V gene has CDR1 SGDLS and CDR2 YYNGEE. CDR3 coding DNA: TGTGCCAGCAGCGCGCGGGCCCTGAAAGGCACTGAAGCTTTCTTT. It encodes CASSARALKGTEAFF.